These 25 T cell receptor beta chains originate from one sample sequenced in a study of early T cells in non-severe SARS-CoV-2 infection. TCRdb passed the 5' RACE reads through MiXCR, listing each CDR3 protein once. The table has 69,000 or so distinct CDR3 sequences, around 14% seen once; the top ten hold 5% to 5.5%. Sample: whole blood. The receptors here all came from an adult who was a healthcare worker with PCR-confirmed SARS-CoV-2 infection or an uninfected control (not recorded which).

This clonotype was found many times. This chain connects TRBV6-6 to TRBJ2-1; TRBD1 aligns across 7 bases. V shed 10 bases and J 5 bases; nucleotides not matched to a gene: 11. The CDR3 extends over 14 amino acids. Per germline, CDR1 MNHNY and CDR2 SVGAGI (reference sequence). DNA of the CDR3: TGTGCCATCGGACTGGGACAGCGCCACAATGAGCAGTTCTTC. Protein sequence: CAIGLGQRHNEQFF.

The chain links TRBV6-2 or TRBV6-3 to TRBJ2-2; 11 bases match TRBD2. V trimming: 5 bases; J trimming: 0 bases; junction bases outside the gene matches: 2. CDR3 length equals 16 residues. The germline V gene encodes CDR1 MNHEY and CDR2 SVGEGT. The CDR3 loop is CASSPSGRTNTGELFF. The CDR3 nucleotides read TGTGCCAGCAGTCCTAGCGGGAGGACGAACACCGGGGAGCTGTTTTTT.

This clonotype was counted only a few times. V and J are TRBV20-1 and TRBJ2-5; 11 nucleotides agree with TRBD2. Germline V gene sequence: CDR1 DFQATT, CDR2 SNEGSKA (reference sequence). This CDR3 comprises 15 residues. V was clipped by 3 bases and J by 2 bases; unmatched bases: 5. The CDR3 is CSASGTSGVQETQYF. Here the CDR3 DNA reads TGCAGTGCTAGTGGGACTAGCGGAGTTCAAGAGACCCAGTACTTC.

This clonotype was counted at least ten times. This chain links TRBV5-1 with TRBJ2-7; D is ambiguous. The germline gives CDR1 SGHRS, CDR2 YFSETQ. Trimming took off 0 bases at V and 4 bases at J, with 11 bases between the two ends. The CDR3 sequence is 14 residues long. The CDR3 sequence: CASSLVSGAYEQYF. Here the CDR3 DNA reads TGCGCCAGCAGCTTGGTGTCAGGTGCATACGAGCAGTACTTC.

The rearrangement uses TRBV6-5 and TRBJ1-2, with D tentatively TRBD1 (5 bases). Germline V gene lookup returns CDR1 MNHEY and CDR2 SVGAGI. The CDR3 sequence is 14 residues long. V was pared by 0 bases and J by 7 bases, with 12 bases between. CDR3 nucleotide sequence: TGTGCCAGCAGTTACTCGATTTTCGGGGGTGGCTACACCTTC. Its protein product is CASSYSIFGGGYTF.

At least ten counts were recorded for this clonotype. This chain uses TRBV12-3 or TRBV12-4 with TRBJ2-1, with TRBD2 matching over 11 bases. Unmatched junction bases numbered 8, after V lost 7 bases and J lost 6 bases. This CDR3 has 15 amino acids. In DNA, the CDR3 is TGTGCCAGCACCGCGACTAGCGGGATCGGCAATGAGCAGTTCTTC. It specifies CASTATSGIGNEQFF.

This clonotype was picked up a small number of times. The chain is built from TRBV12-3 or TRBV12-4 and TRBJ2-4; D remains unclear. The CDR3 runs 14 residues. Trimming pared 3 bases from V and 1 base from J, leaving 7 bases between. CDR3 nucleotides: TGTGCCAGCAGTTTGGGATATGCCAAAAACATTCAGTACTTC. Its protein product is CASSLGYAKNIQYF.

This clonotype was recorded many times. V and J are TRBV27 and TRBJ1-2, with TRBD1 matching 8 bases. Trimming took 7 bases from V and 0 from J; bases not matched to a gene: 7. CDR1 and CDR2 (germline): MNHEY, SMNVEV (reference sequence). The CDR3 is 15 residues long. The CDR3 DNA reads TGTGCCAGCACTTACAGGGGGGATTCTAACTATGGCTACACCTTC. It is translated as CASTYRGDSNYGYTF.

In its sample, this clonotype was seen many times. The chain carries TRBV5-8 and TRBJ1-6, with D possibly being TRBD1 (5 bases). Germline V gives CDR1 SGHTS, CDR2 YDEGEE. V shed 4 bases and J shed 0 bases, with 11 bases lying between them. The CDR3 length is 16 residues. The chain's CDR3 is CASSVDDSSYNSPLHF. The CDR3 DNA is TGTGCCAGCAGCGTGGACGACAGCTCCTATAATTCACCCCTCCACTTT.

This clonotype was seen only a few times. This rearrangement joins TRBV9 to TRBJ2-3; D unclear. Germline assignment: CDR1 SGDLS and CDR2 YYNGEE. The CDR3 extends over 12 amino acids. Trimming cost V 3 bases and J 4 bases, with 6 bases left between them. In nucleotides, the CDR3 is TGTGCCAGCAGCGCCCCGGCAGATACGCAGTATTTT. Amino acids: CASSAPADTQYF.

This clonotype appeared a few times. The chain links TRBV20-1 to TRBJ2-3, with D unresolved. This CDR3 contains 10 residues. CDR1 is DFQATT, CDR2 SNEGSKA, per germline (reference sequence). CDR3 DNA: TGCAGCCCCACCCTAGATACGCAGTATTTT. Encoded protein: CSPTLDTQYF.

This clonotype was picked up a small number of times. This chain links TRBV5-1 with TRBJ2-6; D not resolved. Between the trimmed V and J ends, which lost 1 base and 0 bases, there was a span of 5 bases. Germline loops: CDR1 SGHRS, CDR2 YFSETQ. The CDR3 spans 15 residues. CDR3 amino acids: CASSLFSSGANVLTF. In DNA form, the CDR3 reads TGCGCCAGCAGCTTGTTCTCCTCTGGGGCCAACGTCCTGACTTTC.

The chain is built from TRBV5-1 and TRBJ2-6; D is perhaps TRBD1 or TRBD2 (5 bases each). V gave up 7 bases and J gave up 1 base, with 9 bases separating them. The CDR3 covers 14 residues. From germline, CDR1 is SGHRS and CDR2 YFSETQ. CDR3 residues: CASGGASGANVLTF. CDR3 DNA: TGCGCCAGCGGGGGTGCGTCTGGGGCCAACGTCCTGACTTTC.

The sample holds many counts of this clonotype. The chain has TRBV12-3 or TRBV12-4 and TRBJ2-3; 8 positions agree with TRBD2. The CDR3 length is 14 residues. Unmatched junction bases numbered 6, after V lost 6 bases and J lost 4 bases. The CDR3 protein is CASRTGLASDTQYF. The CDR3 nucleotides are TGTGCCAGCAGGACCGGACTAGCATCAGATACGCAGTATTTT.

This clonotype turned up a few times. The V call is TRBV27, the J call TRBJ1-2, with TRBD1 matching over 10 bases. This CDR3 spans 13 amino acids. The germline gives CDR1 MNHEY, CDR2 SMNVEV (reference sequence). V lost 6 bases and J lost 6; bases outside the gene matches: 4. CDR3: CASSPGQGHGYTF. The CDR3 DNA reads as TGTGCCAGCAGCCCGGGACAGGGGCATGGCTACACCTTC.

This clonotype was seen repeatedly, ten times or more. The chain carries TRBV7-2 and TRBJ1-6; D is uncertain. The CDR3 totals 13 residues. The V end lost 10 bases, the J end lost 1 base, and 8 bases lay between the germline ends. CDR1 and CDR2 from the germline V gene are SGHTA and FQGNSA. The DNA of the CDR3 is TGTGCCACCGCGGGATCCTATAATTCACCCCTCCACTTT. Its translation is CATAGSYNSPLHF. Full variable domain (rest looked up from reference TRBV7-2 and TRBJ1-6): GAGVSQSPSNKVTEKGKDVELRCDPISGHTALYWYRQSLGQGLEFLIYFQGNSAPDKSGLPSDRFSAERTGGSVSTLTIQRTQQEDSAVYLCATAGSYNSPLHFGNGTRLTVT.

The chain uses TRBV29-1 and TRBJ2-3; TRBD1 matches 9 bases. This CDR3 contains 12 residues. Germline V gene lookup returns CDR1 SQVTM and CDR2 ANQGSEA. After removal of 5 bases from V and 6 bases from J, the junction contained 3 bases not matched to a gene. The CDR3 bases are TGCAGCGTTCACACAGGGGGCGATACGCAGTATTTT. This translates into CSVHTGGDTQYF.

The chain has TRBV5-6 and TRBJ1-2; no reliable D call. Trimming removed 1 base at V and 0 bases at J, with 16 bases between. Germline CDR1 is SGHDT and CDR2 is YYEEEE. The CDR3 consists of 17 residues. CDR3 residues: CASSLFRGAASNYGYTF. CDR3 nucleotide sequence: TGTGCCAGCAGCTTGTTCCGCGGTGCAGCTTCTAACTATGGCTACACCTTC.

In this sample, this clonotype turned up many times. The rearrangement links TRBV7-9 to TRBJ1-6; D perhaps matches TRBD1 (5 bases). This CDR3 is 14 amino acids long. CDR1 is SEHNR, CDR2 FQNEAQ, per germline (reference sequence). V lost 5 bases, J lost 5 bases, and 10 bases lay in between. The CDR3 region has the DNA TGTGCCAGCAGCGCCGGGACGGATAATTCACCCCTCCACTTT. Translated, it gives CASSAGTDNSPLHF.

The V and J genes are TRBV4-1 and TRBJ2-2; D remains unclear. CDR3 size: 16 residues. Germline V gene lookup returns CDR1 MGHRA and CDR2 YSYEKL. Trimming took 4 bases from V and 1 from J, leaving 13 bases between them. The CDR3 reads CASSPRQTLNTGELFF. CDR3 nucleotides: TGCGCCAGCAGCCCCCGTCAGACACTGAACACCGGGGAGCTGTTTTTT.

The gene calls are TRBV6-6 and TRBJ1-6; D gene uncertain. Germline V gives CDR1 MNHNY, CDR2 SVGAGI (reference sequence). CDR3 length equals 9 residues. DNA for the CDR3: TGTGTCAAGAATTCACCCCTCCACTTT. It yields the protein CVKNSPLHF.

The V gene is TRBV5-1, the J gene TRBJ2-7; 9 bases line up with TRBD2. The J segment lost 5 bases and the V segment lost 4 bases, leaving 7 bases of the junction unmatched. Germline V gives CDR1 SGHRS, CDR2 YFSETQ. The CDR3 totals 14 residues. The CDR3 here is CASSMREGFNEQYF. CDR3 sequence (DNA): TGCGCCAGCAGCATGCGGGAGGGTTTCAACGAGCAGTACTTC.

This clonotype was seen ten or more times. The gene calls are TRBV9 and TRBJ1-4, with TRBD1 identical over 10 bases. The J segment lost 6 bases and the V segment lost 3 bases, leaving 2 bases of the junction unmatched. The germline V gene has CDR1 SGDLS and CDR2 YYNGEE. This CDR3 has 14 amino acids. As DNA, the CDR3 is TGTGCCAGCAGCGAAGGGACAGGGGATGAAAAACTGTTTTTT. Translated: CASSEGTGDEKLFF.

This chain connects TRBV7-9 to TRBJ2-7; no reliable D call. The CDR3 is 12 amino acids. The ends were cut back, 1 base at V and 6 bases at J, with 7 bases in the middle. CDR1 SEHNR and CDR2 FQNEAQ come from the germline V gene (reference sequence). The CDR3 here is CASSLGPFEQYF. DNA for the CDR3: TGTGCCAGCAGCTTAGGTCCCTTCGAGCAGTACTTC.

This clonotype was recorded at least ten times. The rearrangement uses TRBV4-1 and TRBJ1-2; weak D call: TRBD1 (5 bases). Per the germline V gene, CDR1 is MGHRA and CDR2 is YSYEKL. This CDR3 region has 14 residues. V lost 4 bases, J lost 4 bases, and 13 bases lay in between. The CDR3 region has the DNA TGCGCCAGCAGCCCCACCCGGGACTCCTATGGCTACACCTTC. It is translated as CASSPTRDSYGYTF.